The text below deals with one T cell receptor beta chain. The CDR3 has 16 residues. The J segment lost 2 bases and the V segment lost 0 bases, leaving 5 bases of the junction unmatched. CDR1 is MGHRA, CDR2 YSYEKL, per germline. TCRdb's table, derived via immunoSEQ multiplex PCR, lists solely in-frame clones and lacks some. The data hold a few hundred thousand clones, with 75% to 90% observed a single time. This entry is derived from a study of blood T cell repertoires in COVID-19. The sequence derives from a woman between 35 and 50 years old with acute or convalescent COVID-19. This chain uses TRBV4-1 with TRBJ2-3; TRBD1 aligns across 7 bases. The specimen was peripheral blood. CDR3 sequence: CASSQDTGALTDTQYF. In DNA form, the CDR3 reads TGCGCCAGCAGCCAAGATACAGGGGCCCTCACAGATACGCAGTATTTT.